One T cell receptor beta chain is described in this entry. No antigen is known for it. No base qualities exist here, and no much larger clone lies one base off it. The sample comes from a study of T-cell memory formation after mild COVID-19 (dated by TCRdb to the early 2020s). For context, the study as a whole: TCR sequence clusters from the two donors were largely donor specific. In a couple of donors, T-cell clones that expanded and contracted after mild COVID-19 were tracked by sequencing TCRalpha and TCRbeta repertoires over time. The cohort was made up of two young adult volunteers, one female and one male, who were previously healthy. The full study reports these points: The second-wave clones that peaked on day 37 were not confirmed to be SARS-CoV-2 specific. The detection of some responding clones in pre-infection memory suggests that pre-existing cross-reactive memory T cells joined the SARS-CoV-2 response. Contracting CD4+ clones appeared mostly in the CM and EM memory subsets, whereas CD8+ clones were enriched in EMRA. Clones that contracted from day 15 to 85 showed balanced CD4/CD8 phenotypes, whereas a second wave of clones that expanded from day 15 to 37 leaned towards CD4+. Only a couple of mild cases were covered in the study, and larger cohorts including severe cases with pre-infection samples were considered necessary.

As encoded in the germline V gene, CDR1 is SGHAT while CDR2 is FQNNGV. Its CDR3 holds 14 amino acids, cysteine through phenylalanine. CDR3 DNA only is kept here, 42 bases in frame from base 1. The germline ends are 18 bases apart after V is trimmed by 3 bases and J by 12 bases. The data were produced on an Illumina NovaSeq 6000. cDNA libraries for TCRalpha and TCRbeta were prepared by 5'RACE using constant-segment primers, with sample barcodes and unique molecular identifiers added. RNA was extracted from every sample with Trizol reagent. Libraries were amplified in two PCR steps, with a second sample barcode and Illumina TruSeq adapters added in the second step. Sequencing of the libraries was done on an Illumina NovaSeq, producing 2 x 150 bp paired-end reads. As for the original processing: Reads were demultiplexed and collapsed into UMI-guided consensus sequences with migec v1.2.7. Using mixcr v2.1.11, UMI consensuses were aligned to TRA and TRB V and J templates and then assembled into clonotypes. A clonotype was counted as expanded or contracted only when both edgeR and NoisET called the clonotype significant, with the noise models trained on biological replicates. For edgeR calls, the cutoffs were a false discovery rate-adjusted p below 0.01 and a log2 fold-change threshold of 1. PCA with hierarchical clustering of max-normalized trajectories of the 1000 most abundant clonotypes was used as exploratory dynamics analysis. Separately sequenced CD4+ and CD8+ repertoires were used to assign the CD4 or CD8 phenotype of responding clones. TCRdb passed the public sequencing reads through fastp at Q25 and MiXCR, retaining productive beta sequences. Each CDR3 protein gets just one entry, which takes the most common genes and DNA from the rows behind it. These V and J calls rely on TCRdb rather than the paper's analysis. The sample data list roughly 370,000 distinct CDR3 sequences, and roughly 15% of these were observed just once. The ten top clones hold 20% to 25% of the sample.

PBMCs were isolated by Ficoll-Paque density gradient centrifugation. The sequenced material came from PBMCs or a T cell subset sorted from them (not recorded which). The V and J genes are TRBV11-2 and TRBJ2-1; the D gene assignment is ambiguous. The TCR sequence derives from a man aged 18 to 29 who had mild COVID-19 (a few samples of this study predate the infection). The sample titles of this study are shuffled in the database, so cell type and time point are left out; the donor was told from shared clones. The sequenced DNA is TGTGCCAGCAGCTTTGGTTTCTCTGCGCCCGGGCAGTTCTTC. This translates into CASSFGFSAPGQFF.